This T cell receptor (beta chain) emerged from a study of memory CD4+ T cells and cytomegalovirus serostatus. Looking at the study overall: This sample comes from healthy Belgian adults, eight or nine CMV seropositive, around 26 seronegative. Study-level points and caveats: 67 of 164 known CMV-associated TCRbeta sequences appeared in CD4+ memory.

Germline V gene sequence: CDR1 LNHDA, CDR2 SQIVND (reference sequence). Deletions cut 4 bases from V and 8 bases from J, with 15 bases between. This CDR3 contains 14 residues. Single viable CD3+CD4+CD8-CD45RO+ cells were sorted as the memory CD4+ T cells. After thawing, CD4+ T cells were positively selected. Authors' processing steps: Out-of-frame sequences were removed, leaving 2,204,828 distinct TCRbeta sequences. Assay: immunoSEQ multiplex PCR; the TCRdb copy retains only in-frame clones and omits some. D and trimming were read from the DNA, whereas the V and J calls and clone size are those reported in that table. This table holds roughly 67,000 clones, approximately 80% found once. On this clone: Its antigen is not known.

The chain recombines TRBV19 with TRBJ2-1; a possible D gene is TRBD1 (6 bases). This TCR came from an adult in good health and CMV-seropositive. Sequenced input: memory CD4+ T cells from blood. The CDR3 DNA follows: TGTGCCAGTAGTAGCAGGGAAAAGGGGGATGAGCAGTTCTTC. Protein: CASSSREKGDEQFF.